This TCR beta chain emerged from a study of Ad26.COV2.S vaccination and SARS-CoV-2 variants. Study summary: Ad26.COV2.S was injected intramuscularly once or twice, 56 days apart. Whole-study results and caveats: Reportedly, spike-specific CD8+ and CD4+ T cell responses achieved substantial breadth once vaccination had taken place. Vaccinated individuals (as opposed to placebo recipients) had higher spike-specific TCR breadth.

Indicated treatment: 15 to 20 received Ad26.COV2.S at low or high dose, single or two shots; 5 received placebo; per-sample allocation not given. Samples came from day 63 after the first vaccine or placebo injection. The CDR3 loop spans 16 amino acids. TCRdb's table, derived via immunoSEQ multiplex PCR, lists solely in-frame clones and lacks some. The data hold over 400,000 clones, with 90% observed a single time. To note about this clone: The antigen remains undetermined.

The gene calls are TRBV1 and TRBJ1-1. TRBV1 is a pseudogene segment. Sequencing used peripheral blood, obtained in a trial of Ad26.COV2.S vaccine versus placebo. The receptor's source is a person between 18 and 65 years old who received the Ad26.COV2.S COVID-19 vaccine or a placebo. The CDR3 DNA is TGCACCAGCAGCCAAGATTCAGGGCGGGGGTACTCTGAAGCTTTCTTT. Translated: CTSSQDSGRGYSEAFF.